This T cell receptor beta chain emerged from a study of human T cells and chemical hapten exposure. In the study overall: The use of 2% DPC on roughly 2 cm by roughly 2 cm of upper inner arm skin constituted sensitization. A mostly female patient group had alopecia areata, totalis or universalis.

This clonotype turned up a few times. TCRdb reanalysed the RACE reads using MiXCR and keeps one entry per CDR3 protein. The data contain about 110,000 distinct CDR3 sequences, approximately 11% of them singletons. Trimming removed 4 bases from V and 6 bases from J, with 10 bases in between. The CDR3 has 12 amino acids. Germline V lookup: CDR1 SQVTM, CDR2 ANQGSEA. Time point denoted: patch test 1, 2 weeks after DPC sensitization. This sample's treatment: therapeutic diphenylcyclopropenone sensitization with weekly scalp DPC. Prior to application of each patch test, blood was drawn. The rearrangement links TRBV29-1 to TRBJ2-1; D is unresolved. The receptor's source is a woman in her thirties or forties with alopecia areata. Some clones in this sample may be carry-over from other donors' samples. Sequenced material: whole blood, taken in connection with sensitization to the hapten diphenylcyclopropenone (DPC). CDR3 coding DNA: TGCAGCGTTGTGGGCAGAGCCAATGAGCAGTTCTTC. It is translated as CSVVGRANEQFF.